This TCR beta chain was sequenced in a study of shared clonotypes between healthy human individuals. Across the whole study: Three plates were used per donor for CD4 naive, three for CD4 memory, two for CD8 naive and one for CD8 memory.

The data were produced by immunoSEQ multiplex PCR, yet TCRdb's version contains in-frame clones alone and is incomplete. The table records about 1.5 million clones, nearly 99% of them present only once. On this clone itself: Its antigen is as yet unknown.

Regarding the study as a whole: Four donors shared approximately 5% of their naive CD4 clonotypes. Among donors, the sharing of clonotypes was expected to be influenced by sequencing depth. The rarefaction results pointed to incomplete sorted-subset sequencing despite large depth.

The CDR3 extends over 16 amino acids. V dropped 5 bases and J dropped 4 bases, with 18 bases sitting between them. Germline CDR1 reads SGHAT; CDR2 reads FQNNGV. The gene calls are TRBV11-2 and TRBJ2-1; weak D call: TRBD1 (6 bases). The specimen sequenced was naive CD4+ T cells sorted from blood. Subset meaning: CD45RA+ positively selected. The TCR was taken from a young man in good health. In DNA form, the CDR3 reads TGTGCCAGCAGCCTTGTTAGAGGGGGAAGGTACAATGAGCAGTTCTTC. It yields the protein CASSLVRGGRYNEQFF. Combining the CDR3 with reference TRBV11-2 and TRBJ2-1 gives the whole variable domain EAGVAQSPRYKIIEKRQSVAFWCNPISGHATLYWYQQILGQGPKLLIQFQNNGVVDDSQLPKDRFSAERLKGVDSTLKIQPAKLEDSAVYLCASSLVRGGRYNEQFFGPGTRLTVL.